This TCR beta chain was recovered during a study of neurological immune-mediated disorders. Unsorted libraries came from 2 million PBMCs stored at -80 °C. This clonotype was seen ten or more times. V was cut by 0 bases and J by 6 bases, with 15 bases left in between. This CDR3 is 15 amino acids long. CDR1 and CDR2 from the germline V gene are SGHRS and YFSETQ. Using its own MiXCR run on the 5' RACE reads, TCRdb lists one record per CDR3 protein. The profile shows tens of thousands of distinct CDR3 sequences, 3% to 3.5% of them singletons. The clonotype was recovered from a man aged 35-49 years with multiple sclerosis. Sequencing used PBMCs. V usage is TRBV5-1 and J usage is TRBJ1-2, with TRBD1 as a possible D gene (5 bases). CDR3 loop: CASSLVLGRVDGYTF. The CDR3 DNA reads as TGCGCCAGCAGCTTGGTTCTCGGCAGGGTGGATGGCTACACCTTC.